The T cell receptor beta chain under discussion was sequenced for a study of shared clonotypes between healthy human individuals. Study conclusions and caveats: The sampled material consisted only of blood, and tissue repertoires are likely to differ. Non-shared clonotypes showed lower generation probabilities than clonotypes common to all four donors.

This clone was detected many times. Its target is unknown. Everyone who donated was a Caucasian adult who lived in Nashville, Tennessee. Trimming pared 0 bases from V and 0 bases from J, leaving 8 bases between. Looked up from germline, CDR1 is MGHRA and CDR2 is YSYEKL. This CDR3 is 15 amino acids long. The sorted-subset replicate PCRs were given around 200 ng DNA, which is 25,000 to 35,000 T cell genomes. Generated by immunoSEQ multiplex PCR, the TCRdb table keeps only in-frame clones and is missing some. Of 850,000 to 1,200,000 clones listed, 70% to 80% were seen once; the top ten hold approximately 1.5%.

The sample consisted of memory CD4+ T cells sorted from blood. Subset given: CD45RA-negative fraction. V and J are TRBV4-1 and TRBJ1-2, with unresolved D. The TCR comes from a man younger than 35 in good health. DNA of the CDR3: TGCGCCAGCAGCCAAGACCATTTCTCTAACTATGGCTACACCTTC. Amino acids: CASSQDHFSNYGYTF.